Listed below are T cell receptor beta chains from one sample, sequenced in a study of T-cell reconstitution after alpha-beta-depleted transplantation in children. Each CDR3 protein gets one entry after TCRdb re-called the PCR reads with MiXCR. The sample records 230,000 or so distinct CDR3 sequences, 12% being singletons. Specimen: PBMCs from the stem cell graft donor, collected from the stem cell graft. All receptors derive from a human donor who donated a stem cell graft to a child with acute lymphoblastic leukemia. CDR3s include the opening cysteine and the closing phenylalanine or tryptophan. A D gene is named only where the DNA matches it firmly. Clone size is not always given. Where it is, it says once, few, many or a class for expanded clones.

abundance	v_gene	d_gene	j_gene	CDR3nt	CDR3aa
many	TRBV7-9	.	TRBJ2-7	TGTGCCAGCAGCTCCCAGCCTGTGGAGCAGTACTTC	CASSSQPVEQYF
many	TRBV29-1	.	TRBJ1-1	TGCAGCGTTGAGACGACCGGGGCCACTGAAGCTTTCTTT	CSVETTGATEAFF
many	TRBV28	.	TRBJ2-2	TGTGCCAGCAGCCCTGGGGGGATCGGGGAGCTGTTTTTT	CASSPGGIGELFF
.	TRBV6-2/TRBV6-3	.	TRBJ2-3	TGTGCCAGCAGCGCCCTCCTAGGGCCCTCCACGTCTTCAGATACGCAGTATTTT	CASSALLGPSTSSDTQYF
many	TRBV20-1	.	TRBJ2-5	TGCAGTGCTAGTCAACTCACGGGGGAGACCCAGTACTTC	CSASQLTGETQYF
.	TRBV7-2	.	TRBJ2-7	TGTGCCAGCAGCTTTCTTAACAGGGACTACGAGCAGTACTTC	CASSFLNRDYEQYF
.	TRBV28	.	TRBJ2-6	TGTGCCAGCAGTCACTTTGTCTCTGGGGCCAACGGCCTGACTTTC	CASSHFVSGANGLTF
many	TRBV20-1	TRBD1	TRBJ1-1	TGCAGTGCTAGACTGGCCCTGGGACAGCCAGCTTTCTTT	CSARLALGQPAFF
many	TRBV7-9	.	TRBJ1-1	TGTGCCAGCAGCTCGGCGTTGGGGAACACTGAAGCTTTCTTT	CASSSALGNTEAFF
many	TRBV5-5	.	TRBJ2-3	TGTGCCAGCAGCCCCCAGACAGGATTCTTCAGCACAGATACGCAGTATTTT	CASSPQTGFFSTDTQYF
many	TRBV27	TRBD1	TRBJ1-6	TGTGCCAGCAGATTGACAGGGCTACATAATTCACCCCTCCACTTT	CASRLTGLHNSPLHF
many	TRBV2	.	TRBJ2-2	TGTGCCTCAGCCACAGGGCCGTACACCGGGGAGCTGTTTTTT	CASATGPYTGELFF
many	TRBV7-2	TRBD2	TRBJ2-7	TGTGCCAGCAGCTTAACGGCTAGCGGGATATACGAGCAGTACTTC	CASSLTASGIYEQYF
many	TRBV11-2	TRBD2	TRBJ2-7	TGTGCCAGCAGCTCGGGACTAGCGGGGGGGCCCCGGACCCACGAGCAGTACTTC	CASSSGLAGGPRTHEQYF
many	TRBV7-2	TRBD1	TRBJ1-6	TGTGCCAGCAGCACGCGGACAGGGAATTCACCCCTCCACTTT	CASSTRTGNSPLHF
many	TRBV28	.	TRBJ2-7	TGTGCCAGCAGCAAAGAAGCCTACGAGCAGTACTTC	CASSKEAYEQYF
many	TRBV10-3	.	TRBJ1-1	TGTGCCATCAGTGATCGCAGGGGAAAGACTGAAGCTTTCTTT	CAISDRRGKTEAFF
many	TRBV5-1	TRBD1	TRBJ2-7	TGCGCCAGCAGCGTCCCCAGCGGACAGGGGCCCTACGAGCAGTACTTC	CASSVPSGQGPYEQYF
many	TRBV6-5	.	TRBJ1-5	TGTGCCAGCAGTTACTCGTTCAGGGGCCAATATAGCAATCAGCCCCAGCATTTT	CASSYSFRGQYSNQPQHF
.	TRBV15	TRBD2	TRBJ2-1	TGTGCCACCAGCAGAGGTCTAGCGGAGGGTAAACGTGAGCAGTTCTTC	CATSRGLAEGKREQFF
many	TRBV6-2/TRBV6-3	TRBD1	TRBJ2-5	TGTGCCAGCAGCTCCGGGACAGGGGCGGTGGAGACCCAGTACTTC	CASSSGTGAVETQYF
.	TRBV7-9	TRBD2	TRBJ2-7	TGTGCCAGCAGCTCTGGACTAGCGGGAGATTACGAGCAGTACTTC	CASSSGLAGDYEQYF
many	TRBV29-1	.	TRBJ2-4	TGCAGCGCCATTGGGGGAGCCAAAAACATTCAGTACTTC	CSAIGGAKNIQYF
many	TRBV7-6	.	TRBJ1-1	TGTGCCAGCAGTCGACTTCGGACTGAGAACACTGAAGCTTTCTTT	CASSRLRTENTEAFF
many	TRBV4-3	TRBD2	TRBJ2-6	TGCGCCAGCAGCCATGGGACTAGCGGGGAGTCTGGGGCCAACGTCCTGACTTTC	CASSHGTSGESGANVLTF
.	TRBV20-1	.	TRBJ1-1	TGCAGTGCTAGGAGAAGGGGTGACGCGAACACTGAAGCTTTCTTT	CSARRRGDANTEAFF
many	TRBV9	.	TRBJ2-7	TGTGCCAGCAGCGTAGCCGACGAGCAGTACTTC	CASSVADEQYF
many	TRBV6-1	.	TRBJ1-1	TGTGCCAGCGGACGGAAACATCTGAACACTGAAGCTTTCTTT	CASGRKHLNTEAFF
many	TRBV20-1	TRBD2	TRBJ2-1	TGCAGTGCGAGAAAAGCGGGGGGAAACAATGAGCAGTTCTTC	CSARKAGGNNEQFF
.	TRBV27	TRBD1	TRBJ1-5	TGTGCCAGCAGTCTCGCAGGGGGCCGCAATCAGCCCCAGCATTTT	CASSLAGGRNQPQHF
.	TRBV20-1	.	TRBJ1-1	TGCAGTGCTGTGGAGGTCAACACTGAAGCTTTCTTT	CSAVEVNTEAFF
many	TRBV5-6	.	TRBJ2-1	TGTGCCAGCAGCATAGGGCCGGGGATTCAGGGTGAGCAGTTCTTC	CASSIGPGIQGEQFF
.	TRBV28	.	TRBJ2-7	TGTGCCAGCAGTTGGGGGGACGGAACCTACGAGCAGTACTTC	CASSWGDGTYEQYF
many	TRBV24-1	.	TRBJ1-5	TGTGCCACCAGTGATTCGGCGGCTCAGCCCCAGCATTTT	CATSDSAAQPQHF
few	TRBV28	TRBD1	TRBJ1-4	TGTGCCAGCCACGGGACAGGGACTAATGAAAAACTGTTTTTT	CASHGTGTNEKLFF
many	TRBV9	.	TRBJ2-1	TGTGCCAGCAGCGTCGGTGGGCAGAGCTCCTACAATGAGCAGTTCTTC	CASSVGGQSSYNEQFF
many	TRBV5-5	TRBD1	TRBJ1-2	TGTGCCAGCTTTGAGGGGGCAGGAGGCTACACCTTC	CASFEGAGGYTF
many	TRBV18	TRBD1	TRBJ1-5	TGTGCCAGCTCACAGGGACAGAATAGCAATCAGCCCCAGCATTTT	CASSQGQNSNQPQHF
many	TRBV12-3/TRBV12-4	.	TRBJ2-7	TGTGCCAGCAGTTTGACCCATGTCGACGAGCAGTACTTC	CASSLTHVDEQYF
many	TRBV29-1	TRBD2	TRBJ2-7	TGCAGCGTTGTATGGGGGGGAAGCTACGAGCAGTACTTC	CSVVWGGSYEQYF
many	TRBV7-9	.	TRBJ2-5	TGTGCCAGCAGCTTAACGAACGGAGGGGGGAAGTACTTC	CASSLTNGGGKYF
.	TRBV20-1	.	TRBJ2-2	TGCAGTGCCCGGGACCACAACACCGGGGAGCTGTTTTTT	CSARDHNTGELFF
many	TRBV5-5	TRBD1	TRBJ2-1	TGTGCCAGCAGCTTGACAGGGGATGAGCAGTTCTTC	CASSLTGDEQFF
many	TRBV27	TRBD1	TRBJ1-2	TGTGCCAGCAGTTTTACCGGGACAGGGGGTTATGGCTACACCTTC	CASSFTGTGGYGYTF
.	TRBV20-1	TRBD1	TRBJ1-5	TGCAGTGCCGCTGGACAGGTCTTTGAACAGCCCCAGCATTTT	CSAAGQVFEQPQHF
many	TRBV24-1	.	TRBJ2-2	TGTGCCACCAGTGATTTCTCACTAGGAAGGGAGCTGTTTTTT	CATSDFSLGRELFF
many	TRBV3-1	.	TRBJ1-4	TGTGCCAGCAGCCCGCGGACAGCTGCAACTAATGAAAAACTGTTTTTT	CASSPRTAATNEKLFF
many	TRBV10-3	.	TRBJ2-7	TGTGCCATCAGTGAGTACAACTACGAGCAGTACTTC	CAISEYNYEQYF
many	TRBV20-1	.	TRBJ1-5	TGCAGTGCTAGTCCCAGTATAAGGAGCAATCAGCCCCAGCATTTT	CSASPSIRSNQPQHF
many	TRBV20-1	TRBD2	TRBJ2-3	TGCAGTGCTTCAAGGACTAGCGGGGGACTGACAGATACGCAGTATTTT	CSASRTSGGLTDTQYF
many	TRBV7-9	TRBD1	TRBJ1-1	TGTGCCAGCAGCCTCACACCGGGACAGGGGGCCACTGAAGCTTTCTTT	CASSLTPGQGATEAFF
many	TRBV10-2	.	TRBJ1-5	TGCGCCAGCAGTGAAGAGGGTGCCAGCAATCAGCCCCAGCATTTT	CASSEEGASNQPQHF
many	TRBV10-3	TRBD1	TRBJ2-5	TGTGCCACCGCACCCAGGGGGATACAAGAGACCCAGTACTTC	CATAPRGIQETQYF
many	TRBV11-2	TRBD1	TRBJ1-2	TGTGCCAGCAGCTTAGGGGACAGGGACTATGGCTACACCTTC	CASSLGDRDYGYTF